This entry is about one TCR beta chain. Its antigen is currently unknown. Treatment meaning: some 20 received Ad26.COV2.S at low or high dose, single or two shots; 5 received placebo; per-sample allocation not given. It was on day 63 after the first vaccine or placebo injection that samples were taken. TCRdb's table, derived via immunoSEQ multiplex PCR, lists solely in-frame clones and lacks some. The sample shows roughly 460,000 clones, approximately 90% of them seen only once. This specimen comes from a study of Ad26.COV2.S vaccination and SARS-CoV-2 variants. About the study: The authors gave Ad26.COV2.S intramuscularly, either once or twice 56 days apart. Study observations and caveats: Similar non-spike TCR breadth was observed in recipients of vaccine and of placebo.

Trimming left V 3 bases short and J 3 bases short, with 15 bases between. Germline assignment: CDR1 MNHEY and CDR2 SMNVEV (reference sequence). The CDR3 loop spans 16 amino acids. Sequences were derived from peripheral blood, sampled in a trial of Ad26.COV2.S vaccine versus placebo. This receptor was taken from a person aged 18-65 years who received the Ad26.COV2.S COVID-19 vaccine or a placebo. V gene TRBV27 combines with J gene TRBJ1-5, with D uncertain. The CDR3 DNA sequence: TGTGCCAGCAGTTTGGTTCCGGGAGTCAACAATCAGCCCCAGCATTTT. As protein: CASSLVPGVNNQPQHF.